Below, 22 T cell receptor beta chains from the same sample are listed, as sequenced in a study of blood T cell repertoires in COVID-19. Libraries were prepared by immunoSEQ multiplex PCR; TCRdb keeps only in-frame clonotypes and omits some of them. Of around 160,000 clones in the sample, roughly 87% were seen once. Source material: PBMCs or T cells enriched from blood (not recorded which). These receptors originate from a middle-aged woman who had been exposed to COVID-19.

The chain recombines TRBV29-1 with TRBJ1-1, with TRBD1 as a possible D gene (6 bases). The germline V and J ends were trimmed by 6 bases and 1 base, with 21 bases remaining between them. CDR3 length: 16 residues. CDR1 and CDR2 from the germline V gene are SQVTM and ANQGSEA. The CDR3 DNA reads TGCAGCGTGAGCGGGAGGGGGGGCGCCGCGAACACTGAAGCTTTCTTT. Protein product: CSVSGRGGAANTEAFF.

This chain links TRBV7-8 with TRBJ1-2; D is ambiguous. Trimming took 2 bases from V and 7 from J, leaving 11 bases between them. Germline V gene data show CDR1 as SGHVS and CDR2 as FQNEAQ. The CDR3 has 13 residues. The CDR3 DNA reads as TGTGCCAGCAGCTTACAGGTGTCGTCTGGCTACACCTTC. This gives the protein CASSLQVSSGYTF.

The chain is built from TRBV6-5 and TRBJ2-1; 7 bases line up with TRBD2. V trimming: 2 bases; J trimming: 5 bases; junction bases outside the gene matches: 3. The CDR3 consists of 14 residues. Per the germline V gene, CDR1 is MNHEY and CDR2 is SVGAGI. This CDR3 reads CASSYGTTNNEQFF. The CDR3 bases are TGTGCCAGCAGTTACGGGACTACCAACAATGAGCAGTTCTTC.

The V and J genes are TRBV9 and TRBJ2-1; 10 nucleotides line up with TRBD2. From germline, CDR1 is SGDLS and CDR2 YYNGEE. Unmatched junction bases numbered 6, after V lost 1 base and J lost 8 bases. This CDR3 is 15 amino acids long. CDR3 DNA: TGTGCCAGCAGCGTATCGGCTAGCGGGAGCTATGAGCAGTTCTTC. Translating it yields CASSVSASGSYEQFF.

The V call is TRBV18, the J call TRBJ1-2; 7 bases are a match to TRBD1. CDR1 is KGHSH and CDR2 is LQKENI in the germline V gene. The ends lost 3 bases at V and 4 bases at J; junction bases unmatched: 5. The CDR3 spans 14 residues. The CDR3 spells CASSPGQRFYGYTF. The CDR3 DNA sequence: TGTGCCAGCTCACCGGGACAGAGGTTCTATGGCTACACCTTC.

Concerning this clone itself: Other nucleotide sequences in the sample specify the same CDR3. This chain uses TRBV6-5 with TRBJ1-2, with D unresolved. From germline, CDR1 is MNHEY and CDR2 SVGAGI. V lost 0 bases to trimming and J lost 2 bases, with 7 bases between them. The CDR3 totals 14 residues. The CDR3 coding sequence is TGTGCCAGCAGTTACTCGCGGCAGAACTATGGCTACACCTTC. The encoded protein is CASSYSRQNYGYTF.

This chain connects TRBV5-5 to TRBJ2-5; 9 nucleotides align to TRBD2. Germline V lookup: CDR1 SGHKS, CDR2 YYEKEE (reference sequence). CDR3 length: 14 residues. Unmatched junction bases numbered 3, after V lost 2 bases and J lost 4 bases. The CDR3 loop reads CASSLGTSLETQYF. In nucleotides, the CDR3 is TGTGCCAGCAGCTTAGGGACTAGCTTAGAGACCCAGTACTTC.

The chain combines TRBV10-3 with TRBJ1-3; TRBD1 is a possible D gene (5 bases). The CDR3 extends over 13 amino acids. Per the germline V gene, CDR1 is ENHRY and CDR2 is SYGVKD. V was cut by 5 bases and J by 7 bases, with 12 bases left in between. CDR3 sequence: CAISPLGGNTIYF. DNA of the CDR3: TGTGCCATCAGTCCCCTCGGGGGGAACACCATATATTTT.

The chain employs TRBV3-1 (or the pseudogene TRBV3-2) and TRBJ1-1, with a weak D call TRBD1 (5 bases). Germline CDR1 is LGHDT and CDR2 is YNNKEL (reference sequence). Trimming stripped 0 bases from V and 4 bases from J, with 9 bases between. The CDR3 has 14 residues. The chain's CDR3 is CASSQEGTGTEAFF. CDR3 coding DNA: TGTGCCAGCAGCCAAGAGGGTACAGGCACTGAAGCTTTCTTT.

The V and J genes are TRBV18 and TRBJ1-5, with a possible D match to TRBD1 (5 bases). Germline-derived CDR1 and CDR2 are KGHSH and LQKENI. Trimming took off 5 bases at V and 5 bases at J, with 16 bases between the two ends. The CDR3 is 15 residues long. The DNA for the CDR3 is TGTGCCAGCTCAGGAAAACTCAGGGACTATCAGCCCCAGCATTTT. Protein sequence: CASSGKLRDYQPQHF.

V usage is TRBV4-1 and J usage is TRBJ2-7, with D possibly TRBD2 on 6 matching bases. Trimming removed 0 bases at V and 1 base at J, with 13 bases between. In germline, CDR1 is MGHRA, CDR2 YSYEKL. The CDR3 covers 16 residues. The CDR3 is CASSQDGTFPSYEQYF. The CDR3 DNA is TGCGCCAGCAGCCAAGATGGGACTTTTCCTTCCTACGAGCAGTACTTC.

This chain joins TRBV9 and TRBJ1-1; 9 positions agree with TRBD1. J was trimmed by 4 bases and V by 2 bases; bases with no gene match: 6. The CDR3 is 15 residues long. Germline lookup yields CDR1 SGDLS and CDR2 YYNGEE. The CDR3 DNA reads TGTGCCAGCAGCGTTTTACAGGGGGCGCGCACTGAAGCTTTCTTT. Its translation is CASSVLQGARTEAFF.

V gene TRBV5-1 combines with J gene TRBJ1-2, with D perhaps TRBD1 (6 bases). V was pared by 4 bases and J by 2 bases, with 9 bases between. There are 13 residues in the CDR3. Germline lookup yields CDR1 SGHRS and CDR2 YFSETQ. In nucleotides, the CDR3 is TGCGCCAGCAGCCCCGACAGGAACTATGGCTACACCTTC. It specifies CASSPDRNYGYTF.

This chain links TRBV6-5 with TRBJ2-7; TRBD2 matches 7 bases. Per germline, CDR1 MNHEY and CDR2 SVGAGI. The ends lost 3 bases at V and 7 bases at J; junction bases unmatched: 12. This CDR3 has 15 residues. In DNA form, the CDR3 reads TGTGCCAGCAGTTATGTAGCTGGGATCGGGGGGGAGCAGTACTTC. It translates to CASSYVAGIGGEQYF.

The chain has TRBV27 and TRBJ2-7, with D maybe TRBD2 (5 bases). Trimming stripped 4 bases from V and 1 base from J, with 5 bases between. The CDR3 covers 12 residues. Looked up from germline, CDR1 is MNHEY and CDR2 is SMNVEV (reference sequence). The CDR3 loop is CASSSGSYEQYF. In DNA, the CDR3 is TGTGCCAGCAGTTCGGGGTCCTACGAGCAGTACTTC.

The chain joins TRBV13 to TRBJ2-7; a weak D match, TRBD1 (6 bases). The CDR3 sequence is 14 residues long. Germline V gives CDR1 PRHDT, CDR2 FYEKMQ (reference sequence). Deletions cut 5 bases from V and 3 bases from J, with 14 bases between. The DNA for the CDR3 is TGTGCCAGCAGCCCTGTGGGGGCCCTCTACGAGCAGTACTTC. Translated, it gives CASSPVGALYEQYF.

The V gene is TRBV5-1, the J gene TRBJ1-1; possible D gene TRBD1, 5 bases. The CDR3 runs 15 residues. Trimming left V 4 bases short and J 1 base short, with 14 bases between. In germline, CDR1 is SGHRS, CDR2 YFSETQ. DNA for the CDR3: TGCGCCAGCAGCATTCAGGGTTTTGAGAACACTGAAGCTTTCTTT. Protein sequence: CASSIQGFENTEAFF.

The gene calls are TRBV7-3 and TRBJ2-1; TRBD2 matches 9 bases. This CDR3 is 14 amino acids long. CDR1 and CDR2 (germline): SGHTA, FQGTGA. The V and J ends lost 3 bases and 7 bases, in that order; junction bases with no gene match: 4. CDR3 loop: CASSFSGGLNEQFF. The CDR3 bases are TGTGCCAGCAGCTTTAGCGGGGGTTTAAATGAGCAGTTCTTC.

The gene calls are TRBV7-2 and TRBJ2-7, with D maybe TRBD2 (6 bases). Germline V gene data show CDR1 as SGHTA and CDR2 as FQGNSA. The CDR3 loop spans 14 amino acids. The V and J ends lost 5 bases and 5 bases respectively, with 16 bases between them. The CDR3 reads CASSRTGSPNEQYF. CDR3 nucleotides: TGTGCCAGCAGCCGGACCGGGAGCCCGAACGAGCAGTACTTC.

This chain uses TRBV6-5 with TRBJ1-2, with D perhaps matching TRBD1 (6 bases). The CDR3 runs to 14 residues. CDR1 is MNHEY and CDR2 is SVGAGI in the germline V gene. V lost 0 bases, J lost 4 bases, and 9 bases lay in between. CDR3 DNA: TGTGCCAGCAGTTACTCGAGGACAGTCTATGGCTACACCTTC. Its protein is CASSYSRTVYGYTF.

V is TRBV7-9 and J is TRBJ2-6; a weak D match, TRBD1 (5 bases). V lost 4 bases and J 0 bases, leaving 7 bases between the germline ends. CDR1 SEHNR and CDR2 FQNEAQ come from the germline V gene (reference sequence). There are 15 residues in the CDR3. The CDR3 DNA follows: TGTGCCAGCAGCTCCAGGGTCTCTGGGGCCAACGTCCTGACTTTC. It translates to CASSSRVSGANVLTF.

This chain connects TRBV18 to TRBJ2-1; possibly TRBD2 for D (6 bases). Trimming left V 6 bases short and J 8 bases short, with 20 bases between. Germline V gene lookup returns CDR1 KGHSH and CDR2 LQKENI. The CDR3 sequence is 15 residues long. This CDR3 reads CASSLGPGRGDEQFF. The CDR3 DNA reads TGTGCCAGCTCCCTTGGACCAGGGCGGGGAGATGAGCAGTTCTTC.